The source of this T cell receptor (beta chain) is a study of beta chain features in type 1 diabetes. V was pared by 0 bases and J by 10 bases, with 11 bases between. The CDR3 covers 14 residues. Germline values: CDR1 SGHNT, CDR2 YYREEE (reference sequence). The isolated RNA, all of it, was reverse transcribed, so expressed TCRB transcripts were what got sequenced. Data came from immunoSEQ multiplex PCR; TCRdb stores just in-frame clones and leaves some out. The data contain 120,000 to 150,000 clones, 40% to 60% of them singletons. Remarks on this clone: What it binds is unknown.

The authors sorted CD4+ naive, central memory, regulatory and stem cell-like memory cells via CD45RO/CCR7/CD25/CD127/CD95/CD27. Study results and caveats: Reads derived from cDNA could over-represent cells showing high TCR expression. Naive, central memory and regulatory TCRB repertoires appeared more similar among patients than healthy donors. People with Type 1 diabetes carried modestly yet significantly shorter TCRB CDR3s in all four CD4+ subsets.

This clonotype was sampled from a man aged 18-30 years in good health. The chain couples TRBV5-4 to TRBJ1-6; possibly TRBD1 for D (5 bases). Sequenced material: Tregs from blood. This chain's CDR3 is CASSLVGVESPLHF. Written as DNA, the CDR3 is TGTGCCAGCAGCTTGGTAGGGGTAGAATCACCCCTCCACTTT.